These T cell receptor beta chains were read from a single sample in a study of shared clonotypes between healthy human individuals. This table comes from immunoSEQ multiplex PCR, and its TCRdb copy is limited to in-frame clones, with some not included. The data hold roughly 550,000 clones, with over 95% observed a single time. Sample: naive CD8+ T cells sorted from blood. The source of these receptors is a woman aged 25 to 39 in good health. The CDR3 runs from the conserved cysteine through the conserved F or W. D genes are given only for firm matches. Where a row states a size, it is once, few, many or the class of an expanded clone; other rows omit it.

CDR3nt,CDR3aa,j_gene,v_gene,abundance,d_gene
TGTGCCAGTTGGGACAAAATCTTCAGTCAGCCCCAGCATTTT,CASWDKIFSQPQHF,TRBJ1-5,TRBV19,.,.
TGTGCCAGCACCCTCACTAGCGGGAGGTTCCATGAGCAGTTCTTC,CASTLTSGRFHEQFF,TRBJ2-1,TRBV28,.,TRBD2
TGTGCCAGCAGTTCCGGGACTAGCGGGCACGAGCAGTACTTC,CASSSGTSGHEQYF,TRBJ2-7,TRBV6-5,.,TRBD2
TGCGCCAGCAGCCAAGATTCCGGGGGCGGAGAGACCCAGTACTTC,CASSQDSGGGETQYF,TRBJ2-5,TRBV4-1,once,.
TGTGCCAGCATAGCGGGGGGGTACAATGAGCAGTTCTTC,CASIAGGYNEQFF,TRBJ2-1,TRBV6-1,.,TRBD2
TGCGCCAGCAGCCAGGGAGAGTATAGCAATCAGCCCCAGCATTTT,CASSQGEYSNQPQHF,TRBJ1-5,TRBV4-1,.,.
TGTGCCAGCAGCTTAACGCGGGAGGGACAGGGGGCCTACGAGCAGTACTTC,CASSLTREGQGAYEQYF,TRBJ2-7,TRBV7-9,.,TRBD1
TGTGCCAGCAGTTTCCTCAGACAGGGGGGATTCCAAGAGACCCAGTACTTC,CASSFLRQGGFQETQYF,TRBJ2-5,TRBV27,.,TRBD1
TGTGCCAGCAAGCAGGACGGTCTCATTGGCTACACCTTC,CASKQDGLIGYTF,TRBJ1-2,TRBV28,once,.
TGTGCCAGCAGCGACTCGGGGGCCCATAATGAAAAACTGTTTTTT,CASSDSGAHNEKLFF,TRBJ1-4,TRBV9,.,.
TGTGCCAGCAGCTTAGGCCGAAACTATGGCTACACCTTC,CASSLGRNYGYTF,TRBJ1-2,TRBV11-2,.,.
TGTGCCATCAGTGAAGGGACGGGGAACTATGGCTACACCTTC,CAISEGTGNYGYTF,TRBJ1-2,TRBV10-3,.,.
TGTGCCAGCAGCTTGGGGGGTGGGGAGCCCCAGCATTTT,CASSLGGGEPQHF,TRBJ1-5,TRBV13,once,.
TGCAGCGTCACCGGGACAGAAGACATGAACACTGAAGCTTTCTTT,CSVTGTEDMNTEAFF,TRBJ1-1,TRBV29-1,.,TRBD1
TGCGCCAGCCTTGGACGGCTGAACACTGAAGCTTTCTTT,CASLGRLNTEAFF,TRBJ1-1,TRBV6-5,.,.
TGTGCCAGCGGAGGTCTAACGAGCTCTGGGGCCAACGTCCTGACTTTC,CASGGLTSSGANVLTF,TRBJ2-6,TRBV27,.,.
TGTGCCAGCAGTTTAGTAGCGGCCTCCTACGAGCAGTACTTC,CASSLVAASYEQYF,TRBJ2-7,TRBV27,.,.
TGTGCCAGCAGCCCAGAACAGGGGACAGATACGCAGTATTTT,CASSPEQGTDTQYF,TRBJ2-3,TRBV7-9,.,TRBD1
TGTGCCAGCAGCTTAGTCGGGGAGGCGGATCAGCCCCAGCATTTT,CASSLVGEADQPQHF,TRBJ1-5,TRBV11-3,.,.
TGTGCCAGCAGCTTAGGAACAACCTACAATGAGCAGTTCTTC,CASSLGTTYNEQFF,TRBJ2-1,TRBV7-9,.,.
TGTGCCAGCAGCGGACGACCTCAGGGGTACCAAGAGACCCAGTACTTC,CASSGRPQGYQETQYF,TRBJ2-5,TRBV9,.,.
TGCGCCAGCAGCCAAGTGAGCGGGAGGGCGGGAGGAGAGCAGTTCTTC,CASSQVSGRAGGEQFF,TRBJ2-1,TRBV4-1,.,TRBD2